In its sample, the clone carrying this T cell receptor beta chain was seen a few times. Its antigen is still unknown. The method was immunoSEQ multiplex PCR; TCRdb's version includes in-frame clones alone and lacks a portion of them. The data show 130,000 or so clones, more than 85% seen once. This sample stems from a study of T cell responses to AZD1222 COVID-19 vaccine. Findings of the study overall: Spike-specific TCR breadth rose after two AZD1222 doses, and depth rose as well. Targets within unmutated variant regions were reportedly found for nearly half of spike-specific TCRs.

In germline, CDR1 is LGHNA, CDR2 YSLEER. This CDR3 is 16 amino acids long. V gave up 2 bases and J gave up 4 bases, with 14 bases separating them. The sequence was collected from an adult who received the AZD1222 COVID-19 vaccine. The source was peripheral blood, collected 28 days after the second AZD1222 dose. The chain links TRBV4-3 to TRBJ1-4; a weak D match, TRBD1 (6 bases). CDR3 sequence (DNA): TGCGCCAGCAGCCAAAGGGTAGGGGGTATTAATGAAAAACTGTTTTTT. Its translation is CASSQRVGGINEKLFF.